One sample yielded the 28 T cell receptor beta chains listed below, sequenced in a study of blood T cell repertoires in COVID-19. Sequenced by immunoSEQ multiplex PCR; TCRdb stores in-frame clones only, minus some. The sample yields 310,000 or so clones, 83% seen once. The sequencing input was peripheral blood. The receptors originated from a woman aged 45-65 years with acute or convalescent COVID-19.

Comments on this clone: Other DNA sequences of this sample code for an identical CDR3. The chain uses TRBV5-1 and TRBJ2-1; 7 nucleotides align to TRBD2. Germline lookup yields CDR1 SGHRS and CDR2 YFSETQ. V lost 8 bases and J lost 0; bases outside the gene matches: 5. This CDR3 comprises 14 residues. CDR3 loop: CASSSGSSYNEQFF. In nucleotides, the CDR3 is TGCGCCAGTTCTAGCGGTAGCTCCTACAATGAGCAGTTCTTC.

This clone was counted once. This chain uses TRBV6-2 or TRBV6-3 with TRBJ1-2; the D is unclear. The germline V gene encodes CDR1 MNHEY and CDR2 SVGEGT. CDR3 length: 15 amino acids. The V and J ends lost 3 bases and 0 bases respectively, with 11 bases between them. The CDR3 is CASSYRESTNYGYTF. DNA for the CDR3: TGTGCCAGCAGTTATAGGGAGTCGACTAACTATGGCTACACCTTC.

The CDR3 DNA reads TGTGCCAGCAGCGTAGGGGGACTAGCGTCCACTGAGCAGTTCTTC. Protein sequence: CASSVGGLASTEQFF. The V call is TRBV9, the J call TRBJ2-1; 10 bases align to TRBD2. J gave up 9 bases and V 0 bases, and 6 bases lay outside the gene matches. Germline CDR1 is SGDLS and CDR2 is YYNGEE. The CDR3 covers 15 residues.

The chain carries TRBV25-1 and TRBJ1-2, with 7 bases lining up with TRBD1. The CDR3 is 12 residues long. Germline V gene data show CDR1 as MGHDK and CDR2 as SYGVNS. Trimming took 5 bases from V and 7 from J; bases not matched to a gene: 4. The CDR3 DNA follows: TGTGCCAGCAGTAAGACAGGGCTTGGCTACACCTTC. Translating gives CASSKTGLGYTF.

This rearrangement joins TRBV24-1 to TRBJ2-1, with 9 bases matching TRBD2. Germline-derived CDR1 and CDR2 are KGHDR and SFDVKD. After removal of 7 bases from V and 10 bases from J, the junction contained 13 bases not matched to a gene. This CDR3 is 15 amino acids long. In DNA form, the CDR3 reads TGTGCCACCAGCATTGGCGGTAGCGGGGGTGGCGAGCAGTTCTTC. It translates to CATSIGGSGGGEQFF.

This clone was counted between two and nine times. The sample contains more than one DNA sequence encoding this CDR3. This chain links TRBV3-1 (or the pseudogene TRBV3-2) with TRBJ1-1; no definite D call. CDR1 is LGHDT, CDR2 YNNKEL, per germline (reference sequence). V was cut by 1 base and J by 1 base, with 4 bases left in between. This CDR3 comprises 13 residues. The CDR3 loop is CASSQVRNTEAFF. The CDR3 DNA sequence: TGTGCCAGCAGCCAAGTCAGGAACACTGAAGCTTTCTTT.

The V gene is TRBV28, the J gene TRBJ2-1; TRBD2 matches 7 bases. CDR1 MDHEN and CDR2 SYDVKM come from the germline V gene. J lost 1 base, V lost 2 bases, and 2 bases had no gene match. The CDR3 runs 15 residues. The CDR3 spells CASSLTGGSYNEQFF. CDR3 DNA sequence: TGTGCCAGCAGTTTAACGGGAGGATCCTACAATGAGCAGTTCTTC. Using reference TRBV28 and TRBJ2-1 for the parts outside the CDR3, the full variable domain is DVKVTQSSRYLVKRTGEKVFLECVQDMDHENMFWYRQDPGLGLRLIYFSYDVKMKEKGDIPEGYSVSREKKERFSLILESASTNQTSMYLCASSLTGGSYNEQFFGPGTRLTVL.

V is TRBV7-3 and J is TRBJ2-3; 11 bases align to TRBD2. The CDR3 consists of 14 residues. Losses at the gene ends were 5 bases for V and 5 bases for J; bases not matched to a gene: 3. CDR1 and CDR2 from the germline V gene are SGHTA and FQGTGA. In nucleotides, the CDR3 is TGTGCCAGCAGCCCAGGGACTAGCGGAGATACGCAGTATTTT. Residues: CASSPGTSGDTQYF.

This chain uses TRBV27 with TRBJ1-2, with D perhaps matching TRBD1 (5 bases). V was shortened by 0 bases and J by 5 bases, with 22 bases between the two germline ends. Germline CDR1 reads MNHEY; CDR2 reads SMNVEV (reference sequence). The CDR3 consists of 18 residues. CDR3 DNA: TGTGCCAGCAGTTTATCTCGGGACTGGGTGATTCCCAGTTATGGCTACACCTTC. As protein: CASSLSRDWVIPSYGYTF.

The gene calls are TRBV5-1 and TRBJ1-3; D is uncertain. CDR1 SGHRS and CDR2 YFSETQ come from the germline V gene. Trimming cost V 2 bases and J 4 bases, with 10 bases left between them. This CDR3 is built from 14 residues. CDR3 in DNA: TGCGCCAGCAGCTTTGATTGGCCGGGAAACACCATATATTTT. Translated: CASSFDWPGNTIYF. The entire variable domain, with the rest obtained from reference TRBV5-1 and TRBJ1-3, is as follows: KAGVTQTPRYLIKTRGQQVTLSCSPISGHRSVSWYQQTPGQGLQFLFEYFSETQRNKGNFPGRFSGRQFSNSRSEMNVSTLELGDSALYLCASSFDWPGNTIYFGEGSWLTVV.

As regards this clone: The sample contains more than one DNA sequence encoding this CDR3. This chain connects TRBV5-6 to TRBJ1-1; 8 bases align to TRBD1. This CDR3 has 13 residues. Germline CDR1 SGHDT, CDR2 YYEEEE. The junction had 3 bases not matched to a gene; V was cut back by 0 bases and J by 8 bases. CDR3 in DNA: TGTGCCAGCAGCTTGGGGACAGGGCTGGAAGCTTTCTTT. Translated: CASSLGTGLEAFF.

This chain connects TRBV9 to TRBJ2-7; a possible D gene is TRBD2 (5 bases). The germline V gene encodes CDR1 SGDLS and CDR2 YYNGEE. Trimming shortened V by 4 bases and J by 0 bases, and 11 bases separated the two germline ends. The CDR3 covers 14 residues. The chain's CDR3 is CASSPRLTSYEQYF. Written as DNA, the CDR3 is TGTGCCAGCAGCCCGCGACTAACCTCCTACGAGCAGTACTTC.

The chain is built from TRBV5-1 and TRBJ1-2, with D hard to call. The CDR3 sequence is 13 residues long. Trimming took 4 bases from V and 5 from J, leaving 12 bases between them. CDR1 SGHRS and CDR2 YFSETQ come from the germline V gene. The CDR3 bases are TGCGCCAGCAGCCCTGGTTCGGGTTATGGCTACACCTTC. Its translation is CASSPGSGYGYTF.

This chain connects TRBV7-8 to TRBJ2-3; no firm D call. Germline CDR1 and CDR2: SGHVS and FQNEAQ. The CDR3 runs to 12 residues. V lost 1 base and J 6 bases, leaving 5 bases between the germline ends. The DNA for the CDR3 is TGTGCCAGCAGCTTAGATGCGGATACGCAGTATTTT. Its translation is CASSLDADTQYF.

The CDR3 nucleotides read TGCGCCAGCAGCCAAGAGGAGGGGATAAAACATTCACCCCTCCACTTT. Amino acids: CASSQEEGIKHSPLHF. The chain links TRBV4-1 to TRBJ1-6, with D tentatively TRBD1 (5 bases). V lost 0 bases and J lost 8, with 14 bases in between. CDR1 and CDR2 (germline): MGHRA, YSYEKL. The CDR3 length is 16 residues.

The count of this clone is one. V and J are TRBV19 and TRBJ1-1, with a weak D call TRBD1 (6 bases). There are 14 residues in the CDR3. CDR1 and CDR2 (germline): LNHDA, SQIVND (reference sequence). With 5 bases removed from V and 0 bases from J, the gap between germline ends came to 10 bases. The CDR3 DNA sequence: TGTGCCAGTAGTCTCGGACAGTTGAACACTGAAGCTTTCTTT. As protein: CASSLGQLNTEAFF.

The V gene is TRBV7-9, the J gene TRBJ2-7, with 9 bases aligning to TRBD1. V was pared by 4 bases and J by 5 bases, with 3 bases of the junction left unmatched. The CDR3 has 13 residues. CDR1 and CDR2 from the germline V gene are SEHNR and FQNEAQ (reference sequence). The CDR3 spells CASSSGTGNEQYF. Written as DNA, the CDR3 is TGTGCCAGCAGCTCCGGGACAGGGAACGAGCAGTACTTC.

The chain links TRBV4-1 to TRBJ2-7, with a weak D call TRBD1 (7 bases). The germline V gene encodes CDR1 MGHRA and CDR2 YSYEKL. CDR3 length equals 18 residues. Trimming left V 1 base short and J 0 bases short, with 19 bases between. CDR3 sequence (DNA): TGCGCCAGCAGCCAAGTACCCCCCGGCGGGACAGTCTCCTACGAGCAGTACTTC. Translation gives CASSQVPPGGTVSYEQYF.

The chain combines TRBV7-9 with TRBJ1-3; TRBD1 is a possible D gene (6 bases). V gave up 5 bases and J gave up 4 bases, with 12 bases separating them. The CDR3 runs to 14 residues. Germline V gene data show CDR1 as SEHNR and CDR2 as FQNEAQ (reference sequence). The CDR3 nucleotides read TGTGCCAGCAGCCGCAGACAGGCCGGAAACACCATATATTTT. Translating gives CASSRRQAGNTIYF.

The gene calls are TRBV11-2 and TRBJ2-2; tentative D call: TRBD2 (6 bases). CDR1 SGHAT and CDR2 FQNNGV come from the germline V gene. This CDR3 spans 16 amino acids. Trimming stripped 2 bases from V and 7 bases from J, with 17 bases between. The chain's CDR3 is CASSLSYRRGGGELFF. The CDR3 DNA is TGTGCCAGCAGCTTATCTTACCGACGGGGAGGCGGGGAGCTGTTTTTT.

The gene calls are TRBV29-1 and TRBJ2-6; possible D gene TRBD2, 5 bases. Germline V gene lookup returns CDR1 SQVTM and CDR2 ANQGSEA. V dropped 6 bases and J dropped 1 base, with 10 bases sitting between them. The CDR3 covers 14 residues. CDR3 in amino acids: CSVGEVSGANVLTF. The CDR3 nucleotides are TGCAGCGTCGGGGAAGTATCTGGGGCCAACGTCCTGACTTTC.

The CDR3 sequence: CASSEESNTGELFF. For the CDR3, the DNA is TGTGCCAGCAGTGAGGAGTCGAACACCGGGGAGCTGTTTTTT. The chain recombines TRBV2 with TRBJ2-2; D gene ambiguous. Germline CDR1 is SNHLY and CDR2 is FYNNEI. V was shortened by 3 bases and J by 0 bases, with 5 bases between the two germline ends. This CDR3 region has 14 residues.

The genes are TRBV24-1 and TRBJ2-3; 7 bases fit TRBD2. V shed 3 bases, J shed 2 bases, and the junction held 10 bases outside the gene matches. In germline, CDR1 is KGHDR, CDR2 SFDVKD. The CDR3 loop spans 17 amino acids. The CDR3 DNA reads as TGTGCCACCAGTGATCCCCCAGGTGCGGGGGACACAGATACGCAGTATTTT. Encoded protein: CATSDPPGAGDTDTQYF.

The chain joins TRBV7-9 to TRBJ2-7; TRBD1 matches 11 bases. The V and J ends lost 4 bases and 0 bases, in that order; junction bases with no gene match: 2. The CDR3 covers 15 residues. The germline CDR1 and CDR2 sequences are SEHNR and FQNEAQ (reference sequence). CDR3 in DNA: TGTGCCAGCAGCTCAGGACAGGGGGCCTCCTACGAGCAGTACGTC. It codes for CASSSGQGASYEQYV.

V and J are TRBV27 and TRBJ2-7, with 7 bases matching TRBD1. Trimming removed 5 bases from V and 6 bases from J; junction bases left unmatched: 16. The CDR3 runs 16 residues. Germline V gene data show CDR1 as MNHEY and CDR2 as SMNVEV (reference sequence). The CDR3 DNA reads as TGTGCCAGCAGTCCTCGTTTGGGGACAGTCCCGGGCGAGCAGTACTTC. Its translation: CASSPRLGTVPGEQYF.

This clone was recorded once. The chain combines TRBV19 with TRBJ1-5; unclear D gene. Trimming shortened V by 3 bases and J by 1 base, and 7 bases separated the two germline ends. This CDR3 region has 14 residues. The germline V gene encodes CDR1 LNHDA and CDR2 SQIVND (reference sequence). The CDR3 spells CASSISWSNQPQHF. Here the CDR3 DNA reads TGTGCCAGTAGTATCAGTTGGAGCAATCAGCCCCAGCATTTT.

Comment on this clone: One end of the junction does not line up with germline, which may come from a read error. The chain has TRBV9 and TRBJ2-1; TRBD2 might be the D (6 bases). Germline-derived CDR1 and CDR2 are SGDLS and YYNGEE. CDR3 length: 16 residues. CDR3 region: CASSVATGVSNNEQFF. DNA for the CDR3: TGTGCCAGCAGCGTAGCTACGGGGGTCTCCAACAATGAGCAGTTCTTC.

J is TRBJ2-7 and V is TRBV1; no check of the table's D call, TRBD2, against the DNA was made. TRBV1 is listed as a pseudogene. This CDR3 comprises 17 residues. The CDR3 loop is CTSSPTPSGSLSYEQYV. The CDR3, as DNA: TGCACCAGCAGCCCGACCCCTAGCGGGTCCCTCTCCTACGAGCAGTACGTC.